This T cell receptor (beta chain) came from a study of T-cell memory formation after mild COVID-19. Overall study context: The two donors had largely donor-specific TCR clusters. Overall study findings and caveats: Clones shrinking between day 15 and 85 showed a balanced CD4/CD8 split, and those that grew later tilted toward CD4+.

TCRdb fed the 5' RACE reads into MiXCR, producing one record per CDR3 protein. The profile shows about 360,000 distinct CDR3 sequences, 13% to 15% of them singletons. CDR3 length: 16 residues. Looked up from germline, CDR1 is MNHEY and CDR2 is SVGAGI. Trimming left V 2 bases short and J 6 bases short, with 14 bases between. Worth noting for this clonotype: Antigen unknown.

The chain employs TRBV6-5 and TRBJ1-6; possibly TRBD1 for D (5 bases). Sample: PBMCs or a T cell subset sorted from them (not recorded which). The TCR was taken from a man between 18 and 29 years old who had mild COVID-19 (a few samples of this study predate the infection). Cell type and time point are not known. In DNA form, the CDR3 reads TGTGCCAGCAGTTACATGTATGCCGGGGGTAATTCACCCCTCCACTTT. It specifies CASSYMYAGGNSPLHF.